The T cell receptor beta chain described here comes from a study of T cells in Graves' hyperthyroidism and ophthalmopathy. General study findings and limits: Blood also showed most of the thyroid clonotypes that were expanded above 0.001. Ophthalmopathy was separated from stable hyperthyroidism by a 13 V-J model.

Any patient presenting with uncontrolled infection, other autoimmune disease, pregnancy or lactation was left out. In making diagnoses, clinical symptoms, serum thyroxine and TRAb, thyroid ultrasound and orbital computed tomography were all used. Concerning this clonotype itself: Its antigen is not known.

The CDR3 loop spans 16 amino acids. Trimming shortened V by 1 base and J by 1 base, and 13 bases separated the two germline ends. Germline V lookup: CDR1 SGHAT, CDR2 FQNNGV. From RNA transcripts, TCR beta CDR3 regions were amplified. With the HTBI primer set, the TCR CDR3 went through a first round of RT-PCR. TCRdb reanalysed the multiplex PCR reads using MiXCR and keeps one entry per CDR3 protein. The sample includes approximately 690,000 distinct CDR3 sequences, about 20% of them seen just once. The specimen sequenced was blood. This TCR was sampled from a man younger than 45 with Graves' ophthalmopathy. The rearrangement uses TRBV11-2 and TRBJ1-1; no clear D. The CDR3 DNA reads TGTGCCAGCAGCTTAGTGGGAGGTGCGGGGAACACTGAAGCTTTCTTT. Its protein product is CASSLVGGAGNTEAFF.